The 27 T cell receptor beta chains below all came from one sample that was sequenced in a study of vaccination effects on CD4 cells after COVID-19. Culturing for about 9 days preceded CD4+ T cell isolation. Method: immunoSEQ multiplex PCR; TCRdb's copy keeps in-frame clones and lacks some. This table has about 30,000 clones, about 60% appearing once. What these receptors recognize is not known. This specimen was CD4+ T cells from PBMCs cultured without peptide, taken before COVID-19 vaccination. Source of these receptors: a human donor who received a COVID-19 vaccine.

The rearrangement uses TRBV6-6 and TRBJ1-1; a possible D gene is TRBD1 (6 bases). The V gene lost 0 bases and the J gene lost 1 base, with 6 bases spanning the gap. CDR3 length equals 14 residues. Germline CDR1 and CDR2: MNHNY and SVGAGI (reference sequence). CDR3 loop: CASSYSRGNTEAFF. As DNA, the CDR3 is TGTGCCAGCAGTTACTCCAGGGGGAACACTGAAGCTTTCTTT.

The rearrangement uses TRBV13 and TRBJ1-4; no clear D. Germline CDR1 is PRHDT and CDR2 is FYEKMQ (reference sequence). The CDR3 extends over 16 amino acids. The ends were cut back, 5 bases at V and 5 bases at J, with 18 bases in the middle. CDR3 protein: CASSQHLGKRNEKLFF. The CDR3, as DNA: TGTGCCAGCAGCCAACATTTGGGAAAGAGGAATGAAAAACTGTTTTTT. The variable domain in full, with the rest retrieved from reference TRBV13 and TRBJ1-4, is AAGVIQSPRHLIKEKRETATLKCYPIPRHDTVYWYQQGPGQDPQFLISFYEKMQSDKGSIPDRFSAQQFSDYHSELNMSSLELGDSALYFCASSQHLGKRNEKLFFGSGTQLSVL.

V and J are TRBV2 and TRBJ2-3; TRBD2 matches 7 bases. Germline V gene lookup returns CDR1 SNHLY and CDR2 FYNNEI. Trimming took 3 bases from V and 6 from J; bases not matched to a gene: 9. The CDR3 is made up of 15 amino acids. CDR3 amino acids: CASSDEARGMDTQYF. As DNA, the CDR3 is TGTGCCAGCAGTGATGAGGCGCGGGGGATGGATACGCAGTATTTT.

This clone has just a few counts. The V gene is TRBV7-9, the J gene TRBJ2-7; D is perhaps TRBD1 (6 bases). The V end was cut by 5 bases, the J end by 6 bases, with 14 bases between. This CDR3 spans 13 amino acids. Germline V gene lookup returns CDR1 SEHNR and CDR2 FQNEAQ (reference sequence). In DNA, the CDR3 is TGTGCCAGCAGCCGCACACAGGGTCCCGAGCAGTACTTC. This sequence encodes CASSRTQGPEQYF.

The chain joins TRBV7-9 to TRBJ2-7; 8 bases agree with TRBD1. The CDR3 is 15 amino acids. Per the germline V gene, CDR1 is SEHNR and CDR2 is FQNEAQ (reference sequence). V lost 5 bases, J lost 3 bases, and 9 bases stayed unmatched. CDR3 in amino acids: CASSRQGQGHYEQYF. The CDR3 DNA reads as TGTGCCAGCAGCCGACAAGGACAGGGCCACTACGAGCAGTACTTC. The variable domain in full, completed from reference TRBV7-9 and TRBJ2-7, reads DTGVSQNPRHKITKRGQNVTFRCDPISEHNRLYWYRQTLGQGPEFLTYFQNEAQLEKSRLLSDRFSAERPKGSFSTLEIQRTEQGDSAMYLCASSRQGQGHYEQYFGPGTRLTVT.

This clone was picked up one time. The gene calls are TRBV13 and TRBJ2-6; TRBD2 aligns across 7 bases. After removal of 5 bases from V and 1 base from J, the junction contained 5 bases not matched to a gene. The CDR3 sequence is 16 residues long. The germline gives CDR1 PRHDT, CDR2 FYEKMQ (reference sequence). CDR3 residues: CASSPSGESGANVLTF. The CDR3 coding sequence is TGTGCCAGCAGCCCAAGCGGGGAATCTGGGGCCAACGTCCTGACTTTC.

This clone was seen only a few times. The CDR3 region has the DNA TGTGCCAGCAGCCAAGGGACGGCACAGCCCCAGCATTTT. It translates to CASSQGTAQPQHF. V and J are TRBV3-1 (or the pseudogene TRBV3-2) and TRBJ1-5, with D unresolved. V was trimmed by 1 base and J by 7 bases, leaving 8 bases between them. Germline CDR1 is LGHDT and CDR2 is YNNKEL (reference sequence). This CDR3 has 13 residues.

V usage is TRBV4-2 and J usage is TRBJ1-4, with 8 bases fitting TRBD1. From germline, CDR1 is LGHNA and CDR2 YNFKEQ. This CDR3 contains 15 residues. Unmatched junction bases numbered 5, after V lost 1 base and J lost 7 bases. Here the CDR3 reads CASSQGETGAEKLFF. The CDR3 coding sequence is TGTGCCAGCAGCCAAGGGGAGACAGGGGCTGAAAAACTGTTTTTT.

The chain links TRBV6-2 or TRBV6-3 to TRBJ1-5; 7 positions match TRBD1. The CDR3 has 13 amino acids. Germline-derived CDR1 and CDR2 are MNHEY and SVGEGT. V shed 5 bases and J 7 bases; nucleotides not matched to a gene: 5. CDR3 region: CASSAWDRQPQHF. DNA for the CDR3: TGTGCCAGCAGTGCCTGGGACAGACAGCCCCAGCATTTT.

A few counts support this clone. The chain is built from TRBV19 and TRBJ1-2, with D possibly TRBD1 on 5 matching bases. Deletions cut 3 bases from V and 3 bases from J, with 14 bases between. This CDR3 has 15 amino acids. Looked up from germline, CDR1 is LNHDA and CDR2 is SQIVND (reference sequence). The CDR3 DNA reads TGTGCCAGTAGTATGTATTCGGGGCGCGACTATGGCTACACCTTC. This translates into CASSMYSGRDYGYTF.

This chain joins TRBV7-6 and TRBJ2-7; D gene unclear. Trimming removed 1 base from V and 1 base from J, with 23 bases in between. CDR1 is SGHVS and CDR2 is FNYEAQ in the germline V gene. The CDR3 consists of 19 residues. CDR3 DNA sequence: TGTGCCAGCAGCTTAGGGATTCGACGGAGTACCCGCTCTTCCTACGAGCAGTACTTC. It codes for CASSLGIRRSTRSSYEQYF.

The CDR3 nucleotides read TGTGCCAGCAGTTTGGTGCACTCCAGTTTGAACACTGAAGCTTTCTTT. This encodes CASSLVHSSLNTEAFF. The chain employs TRBV28 and TRBJ1-1, with no clear D. Trimming pared 3 bases from V and 0 bases from J, leaving 14 bases between. The CDR3 sequence is 16 residues long. The V gene's germline CDR1 is MDHEN and CDR2 SYDVKM.

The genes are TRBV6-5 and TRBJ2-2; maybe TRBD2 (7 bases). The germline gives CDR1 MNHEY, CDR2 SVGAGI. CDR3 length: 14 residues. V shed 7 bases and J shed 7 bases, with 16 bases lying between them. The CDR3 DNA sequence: TGTGCCAGCAATAGGGGGGGGCCGGACGGGGAGCTGTTTTTT. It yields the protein CASNRGGPDGELFF.

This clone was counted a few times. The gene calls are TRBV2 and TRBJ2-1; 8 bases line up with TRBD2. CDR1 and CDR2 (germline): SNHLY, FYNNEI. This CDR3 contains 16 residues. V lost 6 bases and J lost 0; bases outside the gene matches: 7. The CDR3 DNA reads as TGTGCCAGCAGGAGGCTAGCGGGCGACTCCTACAATGAGCAGTTCTTC. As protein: CASRRLAGDSYNEQFF.

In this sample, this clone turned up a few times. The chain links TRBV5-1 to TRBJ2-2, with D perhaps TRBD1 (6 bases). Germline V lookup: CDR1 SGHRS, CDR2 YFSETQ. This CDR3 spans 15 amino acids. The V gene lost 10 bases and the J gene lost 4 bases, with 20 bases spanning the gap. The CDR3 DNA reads TGCGCCGGCCAATCCGGGACACAAGGCACCGGGGAGCTGTTTTTT. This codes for CAGQSGTQGTGELFF. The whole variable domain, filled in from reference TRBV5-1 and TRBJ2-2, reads KAGVTQTPRYLIKTRGQQVTLSCSPISGHRSVSWYQQTPGQGLQFLFEYFSETQRNKGNFPGRFSGRQFSNSRSEMNVSTLELGDSALYLCAGQSGTQGTGELFFGEGSRLTVL.

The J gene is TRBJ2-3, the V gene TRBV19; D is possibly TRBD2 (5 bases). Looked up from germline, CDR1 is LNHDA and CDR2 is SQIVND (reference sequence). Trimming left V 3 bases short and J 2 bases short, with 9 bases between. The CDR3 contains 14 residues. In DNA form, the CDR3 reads TGTGCCAGTAGTATTGGACTGGACACAGATACGCAGTATTTT. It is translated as CASSIGLDTDTQYF.

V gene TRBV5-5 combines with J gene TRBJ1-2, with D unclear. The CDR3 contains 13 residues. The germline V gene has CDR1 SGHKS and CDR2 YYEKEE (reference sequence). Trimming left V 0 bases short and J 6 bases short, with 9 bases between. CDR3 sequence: CASSLGGPDGYTF. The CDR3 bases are TGTGCCAGCAGCTTGGGGGGTCCTGATGGCTACACCTTC.

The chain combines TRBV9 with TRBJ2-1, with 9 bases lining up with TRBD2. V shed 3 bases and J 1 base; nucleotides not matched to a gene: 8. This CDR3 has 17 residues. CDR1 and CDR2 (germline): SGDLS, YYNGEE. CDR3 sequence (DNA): TGTGCCAGCAGCGAACTAGGGACTAGCAATTCCTACAATGAGCAGTTCTTC. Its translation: CASSELGTSNSYNEQFF.

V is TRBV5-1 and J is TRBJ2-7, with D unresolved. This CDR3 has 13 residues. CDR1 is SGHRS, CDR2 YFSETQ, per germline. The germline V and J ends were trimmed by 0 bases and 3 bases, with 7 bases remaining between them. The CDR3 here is CASSLVSSYEQYF. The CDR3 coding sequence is TGCGCCAGCAGCTTGGTGTCCAGCTACGAGCAGTACTTC. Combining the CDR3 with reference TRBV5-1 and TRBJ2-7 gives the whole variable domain KAGVTQTPRYLIKTRGQQVTLSCSPISGHRSVSWYQQTPGQGLQFLFEYFSETQRNKGNFPGRFSGRQFSNSRSEMNVSTLELGDSALYLCASSLVSSYEQYFGPGTRLTVT.

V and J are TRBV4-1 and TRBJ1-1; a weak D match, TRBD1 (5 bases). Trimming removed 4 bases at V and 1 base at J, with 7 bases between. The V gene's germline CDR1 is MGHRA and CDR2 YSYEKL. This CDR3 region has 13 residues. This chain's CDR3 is CASSLQGNTEAFF. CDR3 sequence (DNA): TGCGCCAGCAGCCTGCAGGGGAACACTGAAGCTTTCTTT.

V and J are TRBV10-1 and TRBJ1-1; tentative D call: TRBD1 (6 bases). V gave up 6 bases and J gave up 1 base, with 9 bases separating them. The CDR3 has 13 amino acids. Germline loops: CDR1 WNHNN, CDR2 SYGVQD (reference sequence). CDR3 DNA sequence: TGCGCCAGCAGAGGACAGCCGAACACTGAAGCTTTCTTT. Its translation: CASRGQPNTEAFF.

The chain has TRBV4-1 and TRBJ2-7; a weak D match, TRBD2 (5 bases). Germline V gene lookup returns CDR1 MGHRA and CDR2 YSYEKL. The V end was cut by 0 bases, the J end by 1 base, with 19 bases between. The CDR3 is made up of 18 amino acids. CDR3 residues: CASSQEPEQRDISYEQYF. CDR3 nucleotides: TGCGCCAGCAGCCAAGAACCCGAACAGAGGGATATATCCTACGAGCAGTACTTC.

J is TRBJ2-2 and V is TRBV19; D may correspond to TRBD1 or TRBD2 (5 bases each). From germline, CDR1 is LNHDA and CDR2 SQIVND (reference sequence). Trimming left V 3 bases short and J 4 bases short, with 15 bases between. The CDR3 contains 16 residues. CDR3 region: CASSIYAGSGTGELFF. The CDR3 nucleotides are TGTGCCAGTAGTATTTATGCAGGGAGCGGCACCGGGGAGCTGTTTTTT.

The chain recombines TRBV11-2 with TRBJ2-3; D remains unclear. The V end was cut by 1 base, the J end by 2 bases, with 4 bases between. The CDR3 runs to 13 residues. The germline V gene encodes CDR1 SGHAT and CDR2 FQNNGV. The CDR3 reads CASSLGPTDTQYF. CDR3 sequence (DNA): TGTGCCAGCAGCTTAGGGCCCACAGATACGCAGTATTTT.

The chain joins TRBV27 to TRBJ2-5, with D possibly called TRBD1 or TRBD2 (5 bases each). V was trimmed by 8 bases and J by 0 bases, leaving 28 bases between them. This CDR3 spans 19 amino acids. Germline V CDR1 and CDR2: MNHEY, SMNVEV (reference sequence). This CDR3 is CASPFPAQPGTTHQETQYF. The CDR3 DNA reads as TGTGCCAGCCCATTCCCCGCTCAACCCGGGACGACCCACCAAGAGACCCAGTACTTC.

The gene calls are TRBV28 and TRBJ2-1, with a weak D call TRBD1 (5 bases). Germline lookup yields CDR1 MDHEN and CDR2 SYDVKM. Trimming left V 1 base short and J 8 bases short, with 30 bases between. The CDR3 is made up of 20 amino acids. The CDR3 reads CASSLLGRWSNRQVTDEQFF. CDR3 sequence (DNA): TGTGCCAGCAGTTTATTAGGGCGGTGGAGTAACAGGCAAGTTACCGATGAGCAGTTCTTC.

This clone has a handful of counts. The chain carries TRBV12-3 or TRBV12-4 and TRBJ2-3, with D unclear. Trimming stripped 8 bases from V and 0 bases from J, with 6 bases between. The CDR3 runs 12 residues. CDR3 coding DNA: TGTGCCAGCCGATTTAGCACAGATACGCAGTATTTT. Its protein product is CASRFSTDTQYF.